Listed below are T cell receptor beta chains from one sample, sequenced in a study of blood T cell repertoires in COVID-19. Profiling relied on immunoSEQ multiplex PCR, and the TCRdb table lists in-frame clones only, not all of them. The sample holds about 39,000 clones; 80% to 90% are singletons and the top ten take 20% to 30%. Source material: peripheral blood. The receptor set was obtained from a man in his fifties or sixties with active or convalescent COVID-19. Each CDR3 is given with its conserved first and last residue. A D gene is named only where the DNA matches it firmly. The listing skips clone size in some rows; elsewhere it reads once, few, many or a size class.

d_call j_call v_call clone_size cdr3_aa cdr3_nt
NA TRBJ1-5 TRBV18 NA CASSPQGDQPQHF TGTGCCAGCTCACCACAGGGGGATCAGCCCCAGCATTTT
TRBD1 TRBJ1-1 TRBV9 NA CASSVMQGAEAFF TGTGCCAGCAGCGTAATGCAGGGGGCTGAAGCTTTCTTT
NA TRBJ1-2 TRBV6-1 NA CASSEGQGTYGYTF TGTGCCAGCAGTGAAGGTCAGGGAACCTATGGCTACACCTTC
TRBD1 TRBJ2-5 TRBV5-1 few CASSWRTGTEETQYF TGCGCCAGCAGCTGGAGGACAGGGACTGAAGAGACCCAGTACTTC
TRBD1 TRBJ2-7 TRBV5-1 NA CASSHRTGGTYEQYF TGCGCCAGCAGCCATCGGACAGGGGGAACCTACGAGCAGTACTTC
TRBD2 TRBJ2-7 TRBV12-3/TRBV12-4 NA CASGSGRRYEQYF TGTGCCAGCGGTAGCGGGAGGCGGTACGAGCAGTACTTC
NA TRBJ2-1 TRBV6-6 NA CASSYSRVYNEQFF TGTGCCAGCAGTTACTCGAGAGTCTACAATGAGCAGTTCTTC
TRBD2 TRBJ2-5 TRBV11-2 NA CASSSGLAAYQETQYF TGTGCCAGCAGCTCGGGACTAGCGGCCTACCAAGAGACCCAGTACTTC
NA TRBJ2-5 TRBV5-1 NA CASSYVMTGVGAQYF TGCGCCAGCAGCTACGTCATGACAGGAGTAGGGGCCCAGTACTTC
TRBD2 TRBJ2-2 TRBV29-1 NA CSVEGLAGARTGELFF TGCAGCGTTGAAGGACTAGCGGGAGCGCGCACCGGGGAGCTGTTTTTT
NA TRBJ1-2 TRBV28 NA CASSLQGYGYTF TGTGCCAGCAGTTTACAGGGCTATGGCTACACCTTC
NA TRBJ2-1 TRBV27 NA CASSLRQNNEQFF TGTGCCAGCAGTCTGCGACAGAACAATGAGCAGTTCTTC
TRBD1 TRBJ1-2 TRBV28 once CASSLLDGTDYGYTF TGTGCCAGCAGTTTATTGGATGGGACAGACTATGGCTACACCTTC
TRBD1 TRBJ1-6 TRBV2 once CASSAYRGTYNSPLHF TGTGCCAGCAGTGCCTACAGGGGGACCTATAATTCACCCCTCCACTTT
TRBD2 TRBJ2-3 TRBV6-4 NA CASSDRRGDTDTQYF TGTGCCAGCAGTGACAGACGGGGGGACACAGATACGCAGTATTTT
NA TRBJ1-2 TRBV12-3/TRBV12-4 NA CASRHTVNYGYTF TGTGCCAGCAGACATACAGTTAACTATGGCTACACCTTC
NA TRBJ2-3 TRBV21-1 NA CASSPGGLAGKADTQYF TGTGCCAGCAGTCCCGGGGGGCTAGCGGGAAAGGCAGATACGCAGTATTTT
NA TRBJ1-2 TRBV7-9 NA CASSLVQGYGYTF TGTGCCAGCAGCTTAGTACAGGGATATGGCTACACCTTC
NA TRBJ1-5 TRBV4-2 once CASSQGWTEVGPQHF TGTGCCAGCAGCCAAGGATGGACAGAGGTTGGGCCCCAGCATTTT
TRBD2 TRBJ2-1 TRBV5-6 once CASSRVGGRNNEQFF TGTGCCAGCAGCCGAGTTGGCGGGAGGAACAATGAGCAGTTCTTC
NA TRBJ2-2 TRBV6-6 NA CASRQRNTGELFF TGTGCCAGCAGGCAGCGGAACACCGGGGAGCTGTTTTTT
NA TRBJ2-7 TRBV27 NA CASTSLGGGSYEQYF TGTGCCAGCACCTCCCTCGGGGGAGGATCATACGAGCAGTACTTC
NA TRBJ2-2 TRBV4-2 NA CASSQQTGAGELFF TGTGCCAGCAGCCAACAGACAGGAGCCGGGGAGCTGTTTTTT
NA TRBJ1-5 TRBV7-3 NA CASSFIRPGDQPQHF TGTGCCAGCAGCTTTATTCGTCCAGGGGATCAGCCCCAGCATTTT
NA TRBJ2-1 TRBV7-9 NA CASSLAGGTHSEQFF TGTGCCAGCAGCTTAGCGGGTGGCACTCACAGTGAGCAGTTCTTC
TRBD2 TRBJ2-1 TRBV3-1/TRBV3-2 NA CASSQDKRTSGKYNEQFF TGTGCCAGCAGCCAAGACAAAAGGACTAGCGGGAAGTACAATGAGCAGTTCTTC
NA TRBJ2-1 TRBV11-1 NA CASTRGGNSYNEQFF TGTGCCAGCACTAGGGGGGGGAACTCCTACAATGAGCAGTTCTTC
NA TRBJ1-4 TRBV11-2 NA CASSLDWGRDGEKLFF TGTGCCAGCAGCTTAGATTGGGGGCGCGATGGTGAAAAACTGTTTTTT
NA TRBJ2-3 TRBV9 NA CASSSAGDTYTDTQYF TGTGCCAGCAGCTCCGCGGGGGACACATACACAGATACGCAGTATTTT
NA TRBJ1-5 TRBV6-6 NA CASALEQGGSNQPQHF TGTGCCAGCGCGTTGGAACAGGGCGGGAGCAATCAGCCCCAGCATTTT
NA TRBJ1-2 TRBV28 once CASRTLQGHYGYTF TGTGCCAGCAGAACCTTACAGGGTCACTATGGCTACACCTTC
TRBD1 TRBJ2-1 TRBV27 NA CASKAGGGEQFF TGTGCCAGCAAGGCAGGGGGCGGTGAGCAGTTCTTC
TRBD2 TRBJ2-3 TRBV3-1/TRBV3-2 NA CASSPGVAGGDTQYF TGTGCCAGCAGCCCTGGGGTAGCGGGAGGGGATACGCAGTATTTT
NA TRBJ2-5 TRBV27 NA CASSYTGTRGDQETQYF TGTGCCAGCAGTTATACCGGGACAAGGGGTGACCAAGAGACCCAGTACTTC
NA TRBJ1-3 TRBV15 NA CATSRGTLRGNTIYF TGTGCCACCAGCAGAGGAACGCTGAGGGGAAACACCATATATTTT
NA TRBJ1-4 TRBV9 NA CASSAGKGLNEKLFF TGTGCCAGCAGCGCCGGGAAAGGCCTTAATGAAAAACTGTTTTTT
TRBD1 TRBJ1-2 TRBV5-4 NA CASSLRAGGISNYGYTF TGTGCCAGCAGCTTGAGGGCAGGGGGTATTTCTAACTATGGCTACACCTTC
TRBD2 TRBJ2-1 TRBV11-3 NA CASSPSGGAYNEQFF TGTGCCAGCAGCCCTAGCGGGGGGGCCTACAATGAGCAGTTCTTC
TRBD1 TRBJ1-5 TRBV7-9 NA CASSRGQGDGQPQHF TGTGCCAGCAGTAGGGGCCAGGGGGATGGACAGCCCCAGCATTTT
TRBD1 TRBJ2-2 TRBV10-3 NA CAIIDPDRGGTGELFF TGTGCCATCATCGACCCGGACAGGGGAGGGACCGGGGAGCTGTTTTTT
TRBD1 TRBJ1-1 TRBV5-5 NA CASSWGTGGYTEAFF TGTGCCAGCAGTTGGGGGACAGGGGGTTACACTGAAGCTTTCTTT
TRBD2 TRBJ2-7 TRBV7-9 few CASSLGLLAGAHEQYF TGTGCCAGCAGCTTGGGACTACTAGCGGGAGCCCACGAGCAGTACTTC
NA TRBJ1-2 TRBV7-3 NA CASSLETGRTDGYTF TGTGCCAGCAGCTTAGAAACGGGGAGGACGGATGGCTACACCTTC
NA TRBJ1-5 TRBV2 NA CASSTGSKQPQHF TGTGCCAGCAGTACCGGGTCGAAACAGCCCCAGCATTTT
TRBD2 TRBJ2-4 TRBV9 NA CASSAGLAGRAKNIQYF TGTGCCAGCAGCGCCGGACTAGCGGGCCGAGCCAAAAACATTCAGTACTTC
NA TRBJ2-7 TRBV19 NA CATSWRAGDEQYF TGTGCCACCTCCTGGAGGGCCGGAGACGAGCAGTACTTC
TRBD1 TRBJ1-5 TRBV19 once CASSNANRGLDQPQHF TGTGCCAGTAGTAACGCTAACAGGGGTCTAGATCAGCCCCAGCATTTT
TRBD2 TRBJ2-3 TRBV19 NA CASSRREGLGDTQYF TGTGCCAGTAGCAGGAGGGAGGGCCTTGGAGATACGCAGTATTTT
TRBD2 TRBJ2-5 TRBV28 NA CASSPNRGLADQETQYF TGTGCCAGCAGTCCAAACCGGGGACTAGCGGATCAAGAGACCCAGTACTTC
TRBD1 TRBJ1-4 TRBV3-1/TRBV3-2 once CASSQEGTGWGEKLFF TGTGCCAGCAGCCAAGAAGGGACAGGGTGGGGTGAAAAACTGTTTTTT
TRBD1 TRBJ2-1 TRBV16 few CASSQPRDRGFF TGTGCCAGCAGCCAACCCCGGGACAGGGGGTTCTTC
TRBD1 TRBJ1-6 TRBV28 NA CASSSQQGSSYNSPLHF TGTGCCAGCAGTTCACAACAGGGGAGCTCCTATAATTCACCCCTCCACTTT
TRBD2 TRBJ2-7 TRBV7-9 NA CASSSPAGGPASYEQYF TGTGCCAGCAGCTCTCCGGCGGGAGGGCCCGCCTCCTACGAGCAGTACTTC
NA TRBJ2-2 TRBV2 NA CASDSQNTGELFF TGTGCCAGCGACAGTCAAAACACCGGGGAGCTGTTTTTT
NA TRBJ2-3 TRBV6-5 once CASSRQVTDTQYF TGTGCCAGCAGCAGACAGGTCACAGATACGCAGTATTTT
TRBD1 TRBJ2-7 TRBV7-2 NA CASSPTRTGTYEQYF TGTGCCAGCAGCCCCACGCGGACAGGGACCTACGAGCAGTACTTC
TRBD2 TRBJ2-1 TRBV3-1/TRBV3-2 few CASSPLGLAKDEQFF TGTGCCAGCAGCCCCCTGGGACTAGCGAAGGATGAGCAGTTCTTC